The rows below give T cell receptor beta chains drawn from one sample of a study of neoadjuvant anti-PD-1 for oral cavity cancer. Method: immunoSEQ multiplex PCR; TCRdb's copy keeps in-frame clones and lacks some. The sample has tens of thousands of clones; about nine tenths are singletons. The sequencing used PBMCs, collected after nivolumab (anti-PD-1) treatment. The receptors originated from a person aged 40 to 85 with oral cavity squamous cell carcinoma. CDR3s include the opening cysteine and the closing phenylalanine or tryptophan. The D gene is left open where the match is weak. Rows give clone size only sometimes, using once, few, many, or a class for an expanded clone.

cdr3_aa: CASSLGTYTEAFF; cdr3_nt: TGCGCCAGCAGCCTGGGGACGTACACTGAAGCTTTCTTT; d_call: NA; j_call: TRBJ1-1; clone_size: NA; v_call: TRBV5-1
cdr3_aa: CASTSGGAEGNEQFF; cdr3_nt: TGTGCCTCGACTAGCGGGGGGGCTGAGGGGAATGAGCAGTTCTTC; d_call: TRBD2; j_call: TRBJ2-1; clone_size: once; v_call: TRBV27
cdr3_aa: CASSLGPQGAEQYF; cdr3_nt: TGCGCCAGCAGCTTGGGGCCACAGGGAGCCGAGCAGTACTTC; d_call: NA; j_call: TRBJ2-7; clone_size: NA; v_call: TRBV5-1
cdr3_aa: CASSSPSAPSGPMNTEAFF; cdr3_nt: TGTGCCAGCAGCTCCCCCTCAGCCCCCTCCGGACCGATGAACACTGAAGCTTTCTTT; d_call: NA; j_call: TRBJ1-1; clone_size: NA; v_call: TRBV7-9
cdr3_aa: CASSYGQATDTQYF; cdr3_nt: TGTGCCAGCAGTTACGGGCAGGCAACAGATACGCAGTATTTT; d_call: NA; j_call: TRBJ2-3; clone_size: NA; v_call: TRBV6-6
cdr3_aa: CAWAVGSQPQHF; cdr3_nt: TGTGCCTGGGCCGTGGGGAGTCAGCCCCAGCATTTT; d_call: NA; j_call: TRBJ1-5; clone_size: NA; v_call: TRBV30
cdr3_aa: CASGQGKYEQYF; cdr3_nt: TGTGCCAGCGGACAGGGGAAGTACGAGCAGTACTTC; d_call: TRBD1; j_call: TRBJ2-7; clone_size: NA; v_call: TRBV19
cdr3_aa: CASSDTPRGGNYGYTF; cdr3_nt: TGTGCCAGCAGTGATACCCCAAGAGGGGGGAACTATGGCTACACCTTC; d_call: NA; j_call: TRBJ1-2; clone_size: NA; v_call: TRBV25-1
cdr3_aa: CASSESQNYNEQFF; cdr3_nt: TGTGCCAGCAGTGAGTCACAGAATTACAATGAGCAGTTCTTC; d_call: NA; j_call: TRBJ2-1; clone_size: few; v_call: TRBV2
cdr3_aa: CASSQVVPTSSNPYNEQFF; cdr3_nt: TGCGCCAGCAGCCAAGTCGTGCCAACTAGCAGCAACCCCTACAATGAGCAGTTCTTC; d_call: NA; j_call: TRBJ2-1; clone_size: NA; v_call: TRBV4-1
cdr3_aa: CASSPHPLWNTEAFF; cdr3_nt: TGCGCCAGCAGCCCCCACCCCCTTTGGAACACTGAAGCTTTCTTT; d_call: NA; j_call: TRBJ1-1; clone_size: NA; v_call: TRBV4-1
cdr3_aa: CASTTTGGDQPQHF; cdr3_nt: TGTGCCAGTACCACAACCGGGGGCGATCAGCCCCAGCATTTT; d_call: NA; j_call: TRBJ1-5; clone_size: NA; v_call: TRBV19
cdr3_aa: CASSGSDGTGWRETQYF; cdr3_nt: TGTGCCAGCAGCGGGAGCGACGGGACAGGGTGGCGAGAGACCCAGTACTTC; d_call: TRBD1; j_call: TRBJ2-5; clone_size: NA; v_call: TRBV9
cdr3_aa: CASSLPIAGASGELFF; cdr3_nt: TGCGCCAGCAGCTTGCCTATAGCGGGAGCATCGGGGGAGCTGTTTTTT; d_call: TRBD2; j_call: TRBJ2-2; clone_size: NA; v_call: TRBV5-1
cdr3_aa: CASSVGPLGETQYF; cdr3_nt: TGTGCCAGCAGCGTGGGGCCCCTGGGAGAGACCCAGTACTTC; d_call: NA; j_call: TRBJ2-5; clone_size: once; v_call: TRBV9
cdr3_aa: CASSLAGGNTEAFF; cdr3_nt: TGTGCCAGCAGCTTAGCAGGGGGGAACACTGAAGCTTTCTTT; d_call: NA; j_call: TRBJ1-1; clone_size: NA; v_call: TRBV7-2